The 30 T cell receptor beta chains below come from one sample, sequenced in a study of shared clonotypes between healthy human individuals. TCRdb's table, derived via immunoSEQ multiplex PCR, lists solely in-frame clones and lacks some. The sample has about 1,900,000 clones, 85% to 95% seen once. Naive CD8 populations comprised CD45RO-negative cells positively selected for CCR7, excluding terminally differentiated effector memory CD45RA+ cells. The sample comprised naive CD8+ T cells sorted from blood. The source of these receptors is a young man in good health.

This sequence joins TRBV27 and TRBJ1-2; 7 bases map to TRBD1. Looked up from germline, CDR1 is MNHEY and CDR2 is SMNVEV (reference sequence). This CDR3 has 17 residues. Trimming cost V 8 bases and J 3 bases; bases outside gene matches: 18. The CDR3 region is CASSGRGGKGPDYGYTF. Here the CDR3 DNA reads TGTGCCAGCTCCGGAAGAGGGGGCAAAGGGCCAGACTATGGCTACACCTTC.

Notes on this clone: The same CDR3 also results from other DNA sequences found in this sample. The chain joins TRBV5-1 to TRBJ2-1; D unclear. Germline V gene data show CDR1 as SGHRS and CDR2 as YFSETQ. The CDR3 is made up of 15 amino acids. Deletions cut 0 bases from V and 2 bases from J, with 9 bases between. The CDR3 DNA reads TGCGCCAGCAGCTTGGTGGGCGGCCCCTACAATGAGCAGTTCTTC. Encoded protein: CASSLVGGPYNEQFF.

V gene TRBV27 combines with J gene TRBJ1-5; D is ambiguous. V lost 3 bases, J lost 5 bases, and 14 bases lay in between. This CDR3 region has 15 residues. CDR1 MNHEY and CDR2 SMNVEV come from the germline V gene (reference sequence). The CDR3: CASSFLGFEDQPQHF. The CDR3 DNA sequence: TGTGCCAGCAGTTTTTTAGGGTTCGAGGATCAGCCCCAGCATTTT.

The chain has TRBV27 and TRBJ1-1; a possible D gene is TRBD1 (5 bases). V was trimmed by 4 bases and J by 4 bases, leaving 16 bases between them. The germline V gene encodes CDR1 MNHEY and CDR2 SMNVEV (reference sequence). There are 15 residues in the CDR3. The CDR3 spells CASSYGGAGGTEAFF. CDR3 nucleotide sequence: TGTGCCAGCAGTTACGGCGGGGCCGGCGGCACTGAAGCTTTCTTT.

The CDR3 nucleotides read TGTGCCAGCAGCCCCCCGGATAGCTACGAGCAGTACTTC. It translates to CASSPPDSYEQYF. The chain employs TRBV7-6 and TRBJ2-7; D is uncertain. In germline, CDR1 is SGHVS, CDR2 FNYEAQ. The CDR3 totals 13 residues. V was cut by 5 bases and J by 3 bases, with 11 bases left in between.

The rearrangement links TRBV27 to TRBJ2-7, with a tentative D call TRBD2 (5 bases). This CDR3 has 13 residues. CDR1 is MNHEY and CDR2 is SMNVEV in the germline V gene (reference sequence). Trimming pared 6 bases from V and 5 bases from J, leaving 14 bases between. CDR3: CASRSAGEHEQYF. CDR3 nucleotides: TGTGCCAGCAGGAGCGCCGGGGAGCACGAGCAGTACTTC.

This rearrangement joins TRBV5-1 to TRBJ2-7; 8 positions agree with TRBD1. Germline V gives CDR1 SGHRS, CDR2 YFSETQ. Unmatched junction bases numbered 8, after V lost 4 bases and J lost 5 bases. There are 14 residues in the CDR3. The CDR3 here is CASSADRGAHEQYF. As DNA, the CDR3 is TGCGCCAGCAGCGCCGACAGGGGAGCCCACGAGCAGTACTTC.

This chain connects TRBV4-3 to TRBJ2-7; 9 bases match TRBD1. The ends lost 2 bases at V and 6 bases at J; junction bases unmatched: 2. This CDR3 region has 13 residues. CDR1 is LGHNA, CDR2 YSLEER, per germline. In DNA form, the CDR3 reads TGCGCCAGCAGCCAACACAGGGGGCTCGAGCAGTACTTC. Amino acid sequence: CASSQHRGLEQYF.

This chain uses TRBV19 with TRBJ2-7, with 10 positions matching TRBD1. Losses at the gene ends were 5 bases for V and 2 bases for J; bases not matched to a gene: 6. The length of the CDR3 is 15 residues. The germline CDR1 and CDR2 sequences are LNHDA and SQIVND (reference sequence). DNA for the CDR3: TGTGCCAGTAGTCCTCGGACAGGGGGAGCCTACGAGCAGTACTTC. Translated: CASSPRTGGAYEQYF. Based on the CDR3 plus reference TRBV19 and TRBJ2-7, the full variable domain is DGGITQSPKYLFRKEGQNVTLSCEQNLNHDAMYWYRQDPGQGLRLIYYSQIVNDFQKGDIAEGYSVSREKKESFPLTVTSAQKNPTAFYLCASSPRTGGAYEQYFGPGTRLTVT.

J is TRBJ1-2 and V is TRBV13, with unresolved D. The germline CDR1 and CDR2 sequences are PRHDT and FYEKMQ (reference sequence). CDR3 length: 15 residues. Trimming took 0 bases from V and 0 from J, leaving 8 bases between them. CDR3 bases: TGTGCCAGCAGCTTAGGCCGCGGGTCTAACTATGGCTACACCTTC. Translated, it gives CASSLGRGSNYGYTF.

V usage is TRBV27 and J usage is TRBJ2-7; 9 bases agree with TRBD1. Germline CDR1 MNHEY, CDR2 SMNVEV (reference sequence). Germline trimming cut 6 bases from V and 6 bases from J; bases unmatched to any gene: 6. The CDR3 has 13 residues. CDR3 loop: CASSITGGFEQYF. The CDR3, as DNA: TGTGCCAGCAGCATTACAGGGGGCTTCGAGCAGTACTTC.

This clone showed up just once. The chain employs TRBV19 and TRBJ2-3; D is unresolved. The germline V gene encodes CDR1 LNHDA and CDR2 SQIVND (reference sequence). The CDR3 covers 13 residues. V lost 8 bases, J lost 5 bases, and 14 bases lay in between. This CDR3 is CASSEWERDTQYF. The CDR3 DNA reads TGTGCCAGTTCTGAATGGGAAAGAGATACGCAGTATTTT.

The V gene is TRBV6-6, the J gene TRBJ1-5, with 9 bases lining up with TRBD1. Germline CDR1 and CDR2: MNHNY and SVGAGI (reference sequence). With 5 bases clipped from V and 3 bases from J, the junction kept 5 bases outside the gene matches. This CDR3 is built from 15 residues. The CDR3 protein is CASSGRDRDNQPQHF. The CDR3 DNA reads TGTGCCAGCAGTGGCCGGGACAGGGACAATCAGCCCCAGCATTTT.

The CDR3 DNA reads TGTGCCAGCAGCGACACAGGGGTGGGTCAGCCCCAGCATTTT. Translating it yields CASSDTGVGQPQHF. The V and J genes are TRBV9 and TRBJ1-5, with TRBD1 matching 7 bases. V shed 3 bases and J 6 bases; nucleotides not matched to a gene: 6. The CDR3 spans 14 residues. CDR1 and CDR2 (germline): SGDLS, YYNGEE.

The rearrangement uses TRBV4-1 and TRBJ2-1, with D possibly being TRBD2 (6 bases). V lost 8 bases and J 0 bases, leaving 14 bases between the germline ends. The CDR3 covers 15 residues. The germline V gene encodes CDR1 MGHRA and CDR2 YSYEKL. Here the CDR3 DNA reads TGCGCCAGCTCCGGGACTGTATCCTCCTACAATGAGCAGTTCTTC. This sequence encodes CASSGTVSSYNEQFF.

The CDR3 protein is CASRKGALYSNQPQHF. CDR3 sequence (DNA): TGTGCCAGCAGGAAGGGGGCCCTTTATAGCAATCAGCCCCAGCATTTT. The chain carries TRBV25-1 and TRBJ1-5, with 7 bases lining up with TRBD1. The CDR3 is 16 residues long. The germline CDR1 and CDR2 sequences are MGHDK and SYGVNS. V lost 6 bases and J lost 0; bases outside the gene matches: 8.

This clone was observed a single time. The rearrangement uses TRBV7-9 and TRBJ1-2, with D tentatively TRBD1 (5 bases). V was pared by 5 bases and J by 8 bases, with 21 bases between. Germline CDR1 reads SEHNR; CDR2 reads FQNEAQ (reference sequence). The CDR3 is 15 amino acids. The chain's CDR3 is CASSRPGTEIWGYTF. CDR3 in DNA: TGTGCCAGCAGCAGACCCGGGACTGAGATTTGGGGCTACACCTTC.

The genes are TRBV4-1 and TRBJ1-1; D unclear. CDR1 and CDR2 from the germline V gene are MGHRA and YSYEKL. CDR3 length: 15 residues. V shed 0 bases and J shed 0 bases, with 8 bases lying between them. CDR3 sequence (DNA): TGCGCCAGCAGCCAAGACGGGCTGATGAACACTGAAGCTTTCTTT. Translation: CASSQDGLMNTEAFF.

The chain carries TRBV5-1 and TRBJ2-2, with D possibly being TRBD1 or TRBD2 (6 bases each). V was trimmed by 4 bases and J by 5 bases, leaving 18 bases between them. CDR1 is SGHRS and CDR2 is YFSETQ in the germline V gene. The CDR3 is 16 amino acids. The CDR3 region is CASSLRGGGWTGELFF. Written as DNA, the CDR3 is TGCGCCAGCAGCCTCCGAGGAGGGGGATGGACCGGGGAGCTGTTTTTT.

The rearrangement uses TRBV10-1 and TRBJ2-3; 8 nucleotides match TRBD1. The germline gives CDR1 WNHNN, CDR2 SYGVQD (reference sequence). The CDR3 totals 17 residues. V gave up 8 bases and J gave up 1 base; unmatched junction bases: 14. The CDR3 region is CASPSTGTGSRTDTQYF. As DNA, the CDR3 is TGCGCCAGCCCCTCCACCGGGACAGGCTCCCGCACAGATACGCAGTATTTT.

A note on this clone: Other nucleotide sequences from this sample produce the same CDR3. The chain joins TRBV7-9 to TRBJ2-1; D is unclear. The ends were cut back, 1 base at V and 8 bases at J, with 9 bases in the middle. Germline lookup yields CDR1 SEHNR and CDR2 FQNEAQ (reference sequence). This CDR3 has 13 amino acids. CDR3 sequence: CASSLGAVDEQFF. CDR3 DNA: TGTGCCAGCAGCTTAGGAGCTGTCGATGAGCAGTTCTTC. The whole variable domain, filled in from reference TRBV7-9 and TRBJ2-1, reads DTGVSQNPRHKITKRGQNVTFRCDPISEHNRLYWYRQTLGQGPEFLTYFQNEAQLEKSRLLSDRFSAERPKGSFSTLEIQRTEQGDSAMYLCASSLGAVDEQFFGPGTRLTVL.

The chain joins TRBV6-5 to TRBJ1-1; TRBD1 matches 8 bases. The CDR3 loop spans 14 amino acids. The germline V gene has CDR1 MNHEY and CDR2 SVGAGI. V was clipped by 0 bases and J by 6 bases; unmatched bases: 3. The CDR3 sequence is CASSYSQGVAEAFF. CDR3 DNA: TGTGCCAGCAGTTACTCACAGGGGGTCGCTGAAGCTTTCTTT.

The chain couples TRBV27 to TRBJ2-3; the D is unclear. This CDR3 contains 14 residues. Trimming pared 4 bases from V and 2 bases from J, leaving 10 bases between. CDR1 is MNHEY and CDR2 is SMNVEV in the germline V gene (reference sequence). This CDR3 reads CASSSIDFTDTQYF. For the CDR3, the DNA is TGTGCCAGCAGTTCGATAGATTTCACAGATACGCAGTATTTT.

The DNA of the CDR3 is TGTGCCAGCAGCTCATATGCCGGGGGCTACGAGCAGTACTTC. Amino acid sequence: CASSSYAGGYEQYF. This sequence joins TRBV7-2 and TRBJ2-7; weak D call: TRBD2 (6 bases). Germline values: CDR1 SGHTA, CDR2 FQGNSA. The CDR3 sequence is 14 residues long. Trimming took 4 bases from V and 3 from J, leaving 13 bases between them. Full variable domain (rest looked up from reference TRBV7-2 and TRBJ2-7): GAGVSQSPSNKVTEKGKDVELRCDPISGHTALYWYRQSLGQGLEFLIYFQGNSAPDKSGLPSDRFSAERTGGSVSTLTIQRTQQEDSAVYLCASSSYAGGYEQYFGPGTRLTVT.

V is TRBV4-3 and J is TRBJ2-2; 9 positions agree with TRBD2. Germline CDR1 and CDR2: LGHNA and YSLEER. The CDR3 extends over 18 amino acids. Trimming removed 0 bases from V and 2 bases from J; junction bases left unmatched: 7. CDR3 sequence (DNA): TGCGCCAGCAGCCAAGATCGGCTAGCGGGGCTAAACACCGGGGAGCTGTTTTTT. It is translated as CASSQDRLAGLNTGELFF.

The V gene is TRBV14, the J gene TRBJ2-7; D may be TRBD1 (6 bases). V was trimmed by 5 bases and J by 3 bases, leaving 11 bases between them. The CDR3 has 13 residues. The germline CDR1 and CDR2 sequences are SGHDN and FVKESK. In DNA form, the CDR3 reads TGTGCCAGCAGCGACCGGGACAACTACGAGCAGTACTTC. This sequence encodes CASSDRDNYEQYF.

As DNA, the CDR3 is TGTGCCAGCAGCTTATCTACCGGGACGCTGGGCACCGGGGAGCTGTTTTTT. Its protein is CASSLSTGTLGTGELFF. The chain carries TRBV7-9 and TRBJ2-2; D might be TRBD1 or TRBD2, each matching 5 bases. This CDR3 region has 17 residues. Germline CDR1 is SEHNR and CDR2 is FQNEAQ (reference sequence). The germline V and J ends were trimmed by 2 bases and 4 bases, with 17 bases remaining between them.

V is TRBV7-9 and J is TRBJ1-1, with D unclear. Germline V CDR1 and CDR2: SEHNR, FQNEAQ (reference sequence). CDR3 size: 15 residues. V was trimmed by 5 bases and J by 1 base, leaving 14 bases between them. The CDR3 sequence: CASSHFEGENTEAFF. CDR3 DNA sequence: TGTGCCAGCAGCCATTTTGAGGGAGAGAACACTGAAGCTTTCTTT.

The rearrangement uses TRBV30 and TRBJ2-7; 7 nucleotides agree with TRBD2. Trimming removed 8 bases from V and 1 base from J; junction bases left unmatched: 11. The CDR3 has 14 amino acids. Germline loops: CDR1 GTSNPN, CDR2 SVGIG (reference sequence). The CDR3 sequence: CAASGSGASYEQYF. CDR3 coding DNA: TGTGCCGCTAGCGGTAGCGGTGCATCCTACGAGCAGTACTTC.

The chain joins TRBV30 to TRBJ2-5; the match to TRBD2 covers 9 bases. CDR3 length: 16 amino acids. Losses at the gene ends were 7 bases for V and 5 bases for J; bases not matched to a gene: 17. Germline V gene lookup returns CDR1 GTSNPN and CDR2 SVGIG (reference sequence). CDR3 loop: CALDGAGGRDTETQYF. In DNA, the CDR3 is TGTGCCTTGGACGGAGCGGGGGGCCGGGACACGGAGACCCAGTACTTC.